The rows below give T cell receptor beta chains drawn from one sample of a study of cytomegalovirus exposure and HLA in healthy donors. Sequencing used immunoSEQ multiplex PCR; TCRdb keeps in-frame clones, though not all of them. The sample includes about 62,000 clones, over 75% of them seen just once. Sequences were obtained from PBMCs. The receptors stem from a man younger than 35 in good health and CMV-seronegative. CDR3s include the opening cysteine and the closing phenylalanine or tryptophan. Fields, in order: J gene, V gene, clone size, D gene, CDR3 protein, CDR3 DNA. The D gene is left open where the match is weak. Expanded clones are given a class, and other clones once, few, many or no size at all.

>TRBJ2-2|TRBV2|NA|TRBD1
CAREDRDDTGELFF
TGTGCCAGGGAGGACAGGGACGACACCGGGGAGCTGTTTTTT
>TRBJ2-4|TRBV30|NA|NA
CAWDPMGQGAGAKNIQYF
TGTGCCTGGGACCCGATGGGGCAAGGGGCTGGGGCCAAAAACATTCAGTACTTC
>TRBJ1-1|TRBV28|NA|NA
CASGDQVVGTEAFF
TGTGCCAGCGGCGACCAGGTGGTAGGCACTGAAGCTTTCTTT
>TRBJ2-5|TRBV7-6|NA|TRBD1
CASSFADRVQETQYF
TGTGCCAGCAGCTTCGCCGACAGGGTCCAAGAGACCCAGTACTTC
>TRBJ1-1|TRBV5-1|NA|NA
CASSLMDTYNTEAFF
TGCGCCAGCAGCTTAATGGACACCTATAACACTGAAGCTTTCTTT
>TRBJ2-7|TRBV2|NA|NA
CASSEEGYEQYF
TGTGCCAGCAGTGAGGAGGGTTACGAGCAGTACTTC
>TRBJ2-1|TRBV4-1|NA|TRBD1
CASSQGGQGKQFF
TGCGCCAGCAGCCAAGGGGGACAGGGGAAGCAGTTCTTC
>TRBJ1-1|TRBV7-2|NA|NA
CASSLATGIWTEAFF
TGTGCCAGCAGCTTAGCTACAGGGATATGGACTGAAGCTTTCTTT
>TRBJ1-5|TRBV2|NA|NA
CASGDSRQPQHF
TGTGCCAGCGGAGATTCACGTCAGCCCCAGCATTTT
>TRBJ2-6|TRBV6-1|NA|TRBD1
CASSDGGQAGANVLTF
TGTGCCAGCAGTGATGGAGGACAGGCCGGGGCCAACGTCCTGACTTTC
>TRBJ1-2|TRBV14|NA|TRBD1
CASSQALGQGAFF
TGTGCCAGCAGCCAAGCGTTAGGACAGGGGGCCTTCTTC
>TRBJ1-1|TRBV5-1|NA|TRBD1
CASEMDRVMNTEAFF
TGCGCCAGCGAAATGGACAGGGTCATGAACACTGAAGCTTTCTTT
>TRBJ2-4|TRBV19|NA|NA
CASSMGLNIQYF
TGTGCCAGTAGTATGGGCTTAAACATTCAGTACTTC
>TRBJ1-1|TRBV30|NA|NA
CAWSAGGVAFF
TGTGCCTGGAGTGCAGGAGGGGTGGCTTTCTTT
>TRBJ1-1|TRBV28|NA|NA
CASSLLGRNTEAFF
TGTGCCAGCAGTTTATTGGGCAGGAACACTGAAGCTTTCTTT
>TRBJ2-5|TRBV6-1|NA|TRBD2
CASSPGGGRETQYF
TGTGCCAGCAGCCCCGGCGGGGGGAGAGAGACCCAGTACTTC
>TRBJ1-5|TRBV4-1|NA|NA
CASSLLAPGRDSNQPQHF
TGCGCCAGCAGCCTCCTAGCGCCTGGCAGAGATAGCAATCAGCCCCAGCATTTT
>TRBJ1-2|TRBV6-5|NA|TRBD1
CASSITGTGVYGYTF
TGTGCCAGCAGCATCACCGGGACAGGGGTCTATGGCTACACCTTC
>TRBJ1-5|TRBV7-3|NA|NA
CAGSLWENQPQHF
TGTGCCGGCAGCTTATGGGAGAATCAGCCCCAGCATTTT
>TRBJ1-2|TRBV10-3|NA|TRBD1
CAISDRVGVNNYGYTF
TGTGCCATCAGCGACAGGGTCGGAGTGAACAACTATGGCTACACCTTC
>TRBJ1-1|TRBV7-9|NA|TRBD1
CASSRGQGDTEAFF
TGTGCCAGCAGCCGGGGACAGGGGGACACTGAAGCTTTCTTT
>TRBJ1-4|TRBV18|NA|NA
CASSPQSTNEKLFF
TGTGCCAGCTCACCTCAGTCAACTAATGAAAAACTGTTTTTT
>TRBJ1-5|TRBV6-6|NA|NA
CASSYRGENQPQHF
TGTGCCAGCAGTTACAGGGGTGAGAATCAGCCCCAGCATTTT
>TRBJ2-7|TRBV18|NA|TRBD1
CASSPGTESYEQYF
TGTGCCAGCTCACCGGGGACAGAATCCTACGAGCAGTACTTC
>TRBJ2-1|TRBV13|NA|NA
CASSLGLGQGSSYNEQFF
TGTGCCAGCAGCTTAGGCCTAGGGCAGGGCAGCTCCTACAATGAGCAGTTCTTC
>TRBJ2-3|TRBV4-1|NA|NA
CASSQGPQGPDTQYF
TGCGCCAGCAGCCAAGGGCCCCAGGGTCCAGATACGCAGTATTTT
>TRBJ2-1|TRBV11-1|NA|TRBD2
CASSSQRGSSYNEQFF
TGTGCCAGCAGCTCCCAGCGGGGGAGCTCCTACAATGAGCAGTTCTTC
>TRBJ1-2|TRBV7-9|NA|NA
CASSLEVAGTGGYTF
TGTGCCAGCAGCTTAGAGGTGGCGGGCACCGGTGGCTACACCTTC
>TRBJ2-1|TRBV9|once|TRBD2
CASSLAGGLNEQFF
TGTGCCAGCAGCTTGGCGGGGGGACTCAATGAGCAGTTCTTC
>TRBJ1-4|TRBV25-1|NA|TRBD1
CATRDRVVEKLFF
TGTGCCACCCGGGACAGGGTGGTTGAAAAACTGTTTTTT
>TRBJ2-7|TRBV6-1|once|TRBD2
CASSEWVIAGGSYEQYF
TGTGCCAGCAGTGAGTGGGTGATCGCGGGGGGCTCCTACGAGCAGTACTTC
>TRBJ1-2|TRBV6-1|NA|TRBD1
CASMSRDRGGYTF
TGTGCCAGCATGAGCCGTGACAGGGGGGGCTACACCTTC
>TRBJ2-7|TRBV5-1|NA|TRBD1
CASSLRQGNEQYF
TGCGCCAGCAGCCTGAGACAGGGGAACGAGCAGTACTTC
>TRBJ1-2|TRBV29-1|NA|TRBD1
CSVLQGGGYTF
TGCAGCGTTCTACAGGGGGGAGGCTACACCTTC
>TRBJ2-7|TRBV27|NA|NA
CASPRGGYEQYF
TGTGCCAGCCCTAGGGGGGGCTACGAGCAGTACTTC
>TRBJ1-5|TRBV4-1|NA|TRBD1
CASSQNRGQNQPQHF
TGCGCCAGCAGCCAGAACAGGGGGCAGAATCAGCCCCAGCATTTT
>TRBJ1-1|TRBV29-1|NA|TRBD1
CSVEQGARNTEAFF
TGCAGCGTTGAACAGGGGGCGCGGAACACTGAAGCTTTCTTT